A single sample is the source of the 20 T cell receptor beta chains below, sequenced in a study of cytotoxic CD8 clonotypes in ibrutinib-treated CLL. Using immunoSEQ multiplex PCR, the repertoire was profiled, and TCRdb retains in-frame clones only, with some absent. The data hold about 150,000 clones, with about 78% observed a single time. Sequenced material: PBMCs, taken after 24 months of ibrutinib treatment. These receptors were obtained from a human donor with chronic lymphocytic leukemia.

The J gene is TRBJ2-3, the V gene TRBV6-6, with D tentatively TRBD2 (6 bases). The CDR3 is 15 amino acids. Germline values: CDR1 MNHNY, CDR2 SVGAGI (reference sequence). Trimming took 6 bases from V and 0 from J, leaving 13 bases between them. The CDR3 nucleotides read TGTGCCAGCAGCCTCTCCCGGGGGAGCACAGATACGCAGTATTTT. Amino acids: CASSLSRGSTDTQYF.

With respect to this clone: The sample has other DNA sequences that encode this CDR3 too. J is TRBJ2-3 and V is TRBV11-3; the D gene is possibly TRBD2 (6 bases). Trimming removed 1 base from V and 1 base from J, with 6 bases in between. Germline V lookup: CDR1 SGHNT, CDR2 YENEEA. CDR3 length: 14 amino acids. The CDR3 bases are TGTGCCAGCAGCTTAGGGGGGGGCACAGATACGCAGTATTTT. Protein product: CASSLGGGTDTQYF.

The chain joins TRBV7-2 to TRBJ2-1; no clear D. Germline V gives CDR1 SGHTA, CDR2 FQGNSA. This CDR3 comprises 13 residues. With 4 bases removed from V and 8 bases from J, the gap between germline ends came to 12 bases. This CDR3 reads CASSWAPGDEQFF. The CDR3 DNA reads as TGTGCCAGCAGCTGGGCCCCCGGCGATGAGCAGTTCTTC.

The CDR3 bases are TGTGCCAGCAGTGCCCGGGACAGGGACAATTCACCCCTCCACTTT. This translates into CASSARDRDNSPLHF. This sequence joins TRBV28 and TRBJ1-6; 9 bases are a match to TRBD1. The CDR3 is 15 amino acids. Unmatched junction bases numbered 6, after V lost 5 bases and J lost 7 bases. Germline CDR1 MDHEN, CDR2 SYDVKM.

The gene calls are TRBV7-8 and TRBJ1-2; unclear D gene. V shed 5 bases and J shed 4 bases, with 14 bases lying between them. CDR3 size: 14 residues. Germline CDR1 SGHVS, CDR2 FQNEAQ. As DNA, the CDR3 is TGTGCCAGCAGCCCCATGGCTGGGGTCTATGGCTACACCTTC. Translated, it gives CASSPMAGVYGYTF.

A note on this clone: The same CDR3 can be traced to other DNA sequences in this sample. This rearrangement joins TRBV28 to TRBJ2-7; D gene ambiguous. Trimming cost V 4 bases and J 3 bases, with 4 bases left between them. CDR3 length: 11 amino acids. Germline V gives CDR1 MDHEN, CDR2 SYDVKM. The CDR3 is CASSSNYEQYF. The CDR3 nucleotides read TGTGCCAGCAGTTCGAACTACGAGCAGTACTTC.

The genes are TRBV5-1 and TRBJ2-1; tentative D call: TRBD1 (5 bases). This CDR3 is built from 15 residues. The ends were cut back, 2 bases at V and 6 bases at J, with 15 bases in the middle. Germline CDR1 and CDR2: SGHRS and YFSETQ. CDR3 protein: CASSFIGASPNEQFF. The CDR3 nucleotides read TGCGCCAGCAGCTTCATTGGGGCCAGCCCCAATGAGCAGTTCTTC.

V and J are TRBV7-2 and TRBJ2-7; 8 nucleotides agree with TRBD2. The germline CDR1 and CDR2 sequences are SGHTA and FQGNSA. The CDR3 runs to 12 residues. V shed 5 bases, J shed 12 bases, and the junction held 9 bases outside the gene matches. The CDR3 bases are TGTGCCAGCAGCCTGCGTAGCGGGGCGGGGTACTTC. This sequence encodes CASSLRSGAGYF.

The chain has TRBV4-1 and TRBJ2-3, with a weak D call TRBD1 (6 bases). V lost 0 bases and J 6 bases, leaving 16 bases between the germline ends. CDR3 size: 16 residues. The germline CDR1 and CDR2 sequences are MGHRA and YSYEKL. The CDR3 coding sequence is TGCGCCAGCAGCCAAGATTGGGGGTTGGGGGCGGATACGCAGTATTTT. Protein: CASSQDWGLGADTQYF.

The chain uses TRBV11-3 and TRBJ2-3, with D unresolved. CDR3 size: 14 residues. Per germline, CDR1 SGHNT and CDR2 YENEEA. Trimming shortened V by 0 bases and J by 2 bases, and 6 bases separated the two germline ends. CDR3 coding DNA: TGTGCCAGCAGCTTAGACAGCTCCACAGATACGCAGTATTTT. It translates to CASSLDSSTDTQYF.

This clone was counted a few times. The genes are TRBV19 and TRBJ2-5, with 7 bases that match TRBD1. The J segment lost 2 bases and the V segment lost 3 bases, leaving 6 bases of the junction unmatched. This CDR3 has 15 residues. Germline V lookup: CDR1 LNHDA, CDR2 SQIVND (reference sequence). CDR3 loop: CASSMGTAKQETQYF. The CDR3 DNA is TGTGCCAGTAGTATGGGGACAGCTAAACAAGAGACCCAGTACTTC.

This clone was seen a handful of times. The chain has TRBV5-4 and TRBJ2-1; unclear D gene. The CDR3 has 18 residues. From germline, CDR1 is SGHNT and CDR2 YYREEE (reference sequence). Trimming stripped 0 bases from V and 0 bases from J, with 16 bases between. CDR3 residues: CASSLAAGPRNSYNEQFF. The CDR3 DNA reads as TGTGCCAGCAGCTTGGCGGCCGGGCCTCGAAACTCCTACAATGAGCAGTTCTTC.

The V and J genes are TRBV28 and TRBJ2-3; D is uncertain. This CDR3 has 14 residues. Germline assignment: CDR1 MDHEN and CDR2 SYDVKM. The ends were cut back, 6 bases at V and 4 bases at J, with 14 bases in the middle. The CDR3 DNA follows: TGTGCCAGCAGGCCCACCGGTCGGGCAGATACGCAGTATTTT. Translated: CASRPTGRADTQYF.

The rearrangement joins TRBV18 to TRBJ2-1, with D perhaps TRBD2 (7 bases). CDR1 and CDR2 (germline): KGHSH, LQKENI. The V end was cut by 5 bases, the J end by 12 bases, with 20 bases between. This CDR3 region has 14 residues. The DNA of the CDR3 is TGTGCCAGCTCAGCGGGGGCCCCCCCTAGGGTGCAGTTCTTC. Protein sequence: CASSAGAPPRVQFF.

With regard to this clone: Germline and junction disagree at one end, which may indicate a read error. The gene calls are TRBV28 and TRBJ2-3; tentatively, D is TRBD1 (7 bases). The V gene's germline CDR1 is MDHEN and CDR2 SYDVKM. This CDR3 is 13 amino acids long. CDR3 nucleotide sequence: TGTGCCAGCAAATCGGATCCGGCGGACAGGAGGGATTTT. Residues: CASKSDPADRRDF.

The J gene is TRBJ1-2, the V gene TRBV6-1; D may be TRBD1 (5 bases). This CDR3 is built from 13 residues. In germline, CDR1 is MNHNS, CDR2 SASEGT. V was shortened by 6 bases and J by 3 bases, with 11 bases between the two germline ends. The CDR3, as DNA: TGTGCCAGCAGAACAGGATTAGACTATGGCTACACCTTC. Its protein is CASRTGLDYGYTF.

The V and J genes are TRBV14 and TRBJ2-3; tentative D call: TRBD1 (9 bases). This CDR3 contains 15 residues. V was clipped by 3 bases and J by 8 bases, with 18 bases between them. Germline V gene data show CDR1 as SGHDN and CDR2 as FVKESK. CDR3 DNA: TGTGCCAGCAGCCACGGGACAGGGAGCGGGGGTACGCAGTATTTT. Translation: CASSHGTGSGGTQYF.

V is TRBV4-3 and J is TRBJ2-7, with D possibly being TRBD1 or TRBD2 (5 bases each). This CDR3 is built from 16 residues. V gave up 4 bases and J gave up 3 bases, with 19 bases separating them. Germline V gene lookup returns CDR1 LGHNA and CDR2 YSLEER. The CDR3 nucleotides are TGCGCCAGCAGCCCCGGGACCGGGACGGATGACTACGAGCAGTACTTC. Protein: CASSPGTGTDDYEQYF.

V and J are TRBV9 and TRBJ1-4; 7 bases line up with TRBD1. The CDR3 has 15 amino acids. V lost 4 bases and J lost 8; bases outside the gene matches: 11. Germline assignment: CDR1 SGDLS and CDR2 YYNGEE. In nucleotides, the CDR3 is TGTGCCAGCAGCCCAGGGGGGTCGTTTCAGGAAAAACTGTTTTTT. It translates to CASSPGGSFQEKLFF.

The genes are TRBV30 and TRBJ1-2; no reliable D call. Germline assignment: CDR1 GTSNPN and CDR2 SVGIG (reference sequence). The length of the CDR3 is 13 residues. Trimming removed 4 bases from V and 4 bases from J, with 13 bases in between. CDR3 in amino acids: CAWTPSRTYGYTF. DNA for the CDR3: TGTGCCTGGACCCCCTCCCGCACCTATGGCTACACCTTC.